This record covers a single T cell receptor beta chain. Its antigen remains unidentified. The data stem from a study of cytomegalovirus exposure and HLA in healthy donors. The PCR used 60 Vbeta and 13 Jbeta primers. The table came from immunoSEQ multiplex PCR; TCRdb's copy has only in-frame clones and leaves some out. The sample's table shows 200,000 or so clones. Whole-study findings and limits: In vitro experiments confirmed that a few CMV-associated chains were specific for CMV antigens. Rates of TCR association differed by HLA locus in a later analysis, with DRB1 highest and HLA-C lowest. Analyses of presence and absence presupposed an approximately uniform sequencing depth across donors.

The length of the CDR3 is 16 residues. The V gene lost 3 bases and the J gene lost 4 bases, with 18 bases spanning the gap. Germline loops: CDR1 MNHNS, CDR2 SASEGT. This clonotype was sampled from a boy aged 5-17 years in good health and CMV-seronegative. V gene TRBV6-1 combines with J gene TRBJ1-1; TRBD1 is a possible D gene (6 bases). The sample comprised PBMCs. CDR3 loop: CASSENSGVSSTEAFF. The CDR3 DNA reads as TGTGCCAGCAGTGAGAACTCAGGGGTGTCTAGCACTGAAGCTTTCTTT.